Listed below are T cell receptor beta chains from one sample, sequenced in a study of T cell responses to AZD1222 COVID-19 vaccine. Method: immunoSEQ multiplex PCR; TCRdb's copy keeps in-frame clones and lacks some. The sample lists some 150,000 clones; around 90% were seen once. This material consisted of peripheral blood, taken 28 days after the second AZD1222 dose. Receptors were obtained from an adult who received the AZD1222 COVID-19 vaccine. Both conserved end residues are part of each CDR3. D genes are given only for firm matches. Rows give clone size only sometimes, using once, few, many, or a class for an expanded clone.

D gene: TRBD2
V gene: TRBV19
clone size: .
J gene: TRBJ2-3
CDR3 DNA: TGTGCCAGTAGCATAGCGGGAGTGGCCAGCACAGATACGCAGTATTTT
CDR3 protein: CASSIAGVASTDTQYF

D gene: .
V gene: TRBV6-6
clone size: .
J gene: TRBJ1-1
CDR3 DNA: TGTGCCAGCAGTTACTCGGTAGGGGTGGAAGCTTTCTTT
CDR3 protein: CASSYSVGVEAFF

D gene: .
V gene: TRBV12-3/TRBV12-4
clone size: .
J gene: TRBJ2-1
CDR3 DNA: TGTGCCAGCAGTTTAGCGCAAAATGAGCAGTTCTTC
CDR3 protein: CASSLAQNEQFF

D gene: .
V gene: TRBV5-4
clone size: once
J gene: TRBJ1-2
CDR3 DNA: TGTGCCAGCAGCCCGGGACAAAACTATGGCTACACCTTC
CDR3 protein: CASSPGQNYGYTF

D gene: TRBD1
V gene: TRBV19
clone size: once
J gene: TRBJ1-2
CDR3 DNA: TGTGCCAGCCTGCCGGGGACAGGGGCTTATGGCTACACCTTC
CDR3 protein: CASLPGTGAYGYTF

D gene: TRBD1
V gene: TRBV19
clone size: .
J gene: TRBJ1-5
CDR3 DNA: TGTGCCAGTAGTATCTGGGACAGGGCGGATCAGCCCCAGCATTTT
CDR3 protein: CASSIWDRADQPQHF

D gene: .
V gene: TRBV24-1
clone size: .
J gene: TRBJ1-1
CDR3 DNA: TGTGCCACCAGTGATCCCAGGGTAGGAAACACTGAAGCTTTCTTT
CDR3 protein: CATSDPRVGNTEAFF

D gene: .
V gene: TRBV7-9
clone size: .
J gene: TRBJ1-5
CDR3 DNA: TGTGCCAGCCAACAGGGTTATAGCAATCAGCCCCAGCATTTT
CDR3 protein: CASQQGYSNQPQHF

D gene: TRBD2
V gene: TRBV4-2
clone size: .
J gene: TRBJ2-1
CDR3 DNA: TGTGCCAGCAGCCGGGGGACTAGCGGGGCTAGCTCCTACAATGAGCAGTTCTTC
CDR3 protein: CASSRGTSGASSYNEQFF

D gene: TRBD1
V gene: TRBV12-3/TRBV12-4
clone size: .
J gene: TRBJ1-2
CDR3 DNA: TGTGCCAGCAGTCCAGACAGGGTTAATGGCTACACCTTC
CDR3 protein: CASSPDRVNGYTF